These 26 T cell receptor beta chains originate from one sample sequenced in a study of blood T cell repertoires in COVID-19 (dated by TCRdb to 2018 to 2021). Preparation of the library involved the immunoSEQ multiplex PCR assay. TCRdb obtained this table from immuneACCESS and retained in-frame rearrangements with V and J assigned. These tables miss some clones; where compared with another copy, unresolved V genes account for less than half of the shortfall, and the remainder is unexplained. The sample records some 120,000 clones, more than 80% of which are singletons. The ten biggest clones cover 12% of the sample. Material: peripheral blood. These receptors all come from a woman aged 60-70 years with acute or convalescent COVID-19.

The chain uses TRBV30 and TRBJ1-1; unclear D gene. Trimming removed 2 bases at V and 5 bases at J, with 9 bases between. Per the germline V gene, CDR1 is GTSNPN and CDR2 is SVGIG (reference sequence). The CDR3 covers 12 residues. The CDR3 DNA follows: TGTGCCTGGAGTACCCGGGTGACTGAAGCTTTCTTT. Encoded protein: CAWSTRVTEAFF.

This clone was seen only a few times. A read error may produce the germline difference seen at one junction end. The V call is TRBV9, the J call TRBJ1-1; 7 bases line up with TRBD1. The CDR3 consists of 19 residues. Germline loops: CDR1 SGDLS, CDR2 YYNGEE. DNA of the CDR3: TGTGCCAGCAGCGAACAGGGGTGGAGTTACCAAGAGGAGAACAGGGAAGATTTCTTT. It codes for CASSEQGWSYQEENREDFF. Drawing the rest from reference TRBV9 and TRBJ1-1, the complete variable domain is DSGVTQTPKHLITATGQRVTLRCSPRSGDLSVYWYQQSLDQGLQFLIQYYNGEERAKGNILERFSAQQFPDLHSELNLSSLELGDSALYFCASSEQGWSYQEENREDFFGQGTRLTVV.

V is TRBV11-2 and J is TRBJ2-1, with D unresolved. Germline V lookup: CDR1 SGHAT, CDR2 FQNNGV. Trimming took 1 base from V and 8 from J, leaving 6 bases between them. This CDR3 region has 12 residues. The CDR3: CASSLALHEQFF. The CDR3 DNA follows: TGTGCCAGCAGCTTAGCCCTTCATGAGCAGTTCTTC.

The V call is TRBV2, the J call TRBJ1-2; D is uncertain. Trimming left V 7 bases short and J 1 base short, with 16 bases between. Germline V gene lookup returns CDR1 SNHLY and CDR2 FYNNEI. CDR3 size: 15 residues. This CDR3 reads CASTVGRADNYGYTF. CDR3 nucleotide sequence: TGTGCCAGCACGGTAGGGCGGGCCGATAACTATGGCTACACCTTC.

The chain has TRBV3-1 (or the pseudogene TRBV3-2) and TRBJ1-2; TRBD1 aligns across 8 bases. CDR3 length equals 15 residues. The V gene's germline CDR1 is LGHDT and CDR2 YNNKEL (reference sequence). Germline trimming cut 1 base from V and 3 bases from J; bases unmatched to any gene: 4. The CDR3 DNA sequence: TGTGCCAGCAGCCAAGTTGAGACAGGGGACTATGGCTACACCTTC. It translates to CASSQVETGDYGYTF.

The chain joins TRBV19 to TRBJ2-5; TRBD1 matches at 7 bases. The CDR3 is 14 residues long. Trimming removed 5 bases from V and 3 bases from J; junction bases left unmatched: 6. Germline V gene data show CDR1 as LNHDA and CDR2 as SQIVND (reference sequence). The CDR3 here is CASSEVTGKETQYF. The CDR3 coding sequence is TGTGCCAGTAGTGAGGTGACAGGGAAAGAGACCCAGTACTTC.

This clone showed up just a few times. The chain is built from TRBV21-1 and TRBJ1-1; the table's D call TRBD1 went unverified against the DNA. TRBV21-1 is marked as a pseudogene. The CDR3 contains 15 residues. The DNA of the CDR3 is TGTGCCAGCAGCCTCCGACAGGGGGTGAACACTGAAGCTTTCTTT. It translates to CASSLRQGVNTEAFF.

By share, this clone ranks as large. The rearrangement uses TRBV3-1 (or the pseudogene TRBV3-2) and TRBJ1-1; TRBD1 might be the D (6 bases). Germline V gives CDR1 LGHDT, CDR2 YNNKEL (reference sequence). V lost 0 bases and J lost 4, with 12 bases in between. The CDR3 contains 15 residues. The CDR3 DNA follows: TGTGCCAGCAGCCAAGACTGGAGGGGGGGCACTGAAGCTTTCTTT. This gives the protein CASSQDWRGGTEAFF.

The chain joins TRBV19 to TRBJ2-5, with D possibly matching TRBD1 (6 bases). This CDR3 comprises 14 residues. Trimming pared 3 bases from V and 5 bases from J, leaving 13 bases between. Per germline, CDR1 LNHDA and CDR2 SQIVND (reference sequence). The CDR3 is CASSIQGMGETQYF. The CDR3 DNA is TGTGCCAGTAGTATTCAGGGGATGGGGGAGACCCAGTACTTC.

The chain joins TRBV11-2 to TRBJ2-5, with 9 bases lining up with TRBD2. The J segment lost 5 bases and the V segment lost 2 bases, leaving 9 bases of the junction unmatched. Germline V lookup: CDR1 SGHAT, CDR2 FQNNGV. The CDR3 runs 16 residues. This CDR3 is CASSLNLAGEGETQYF. The CDR3 bases are TGTGCCAGCAGCTTAAATTTAGCGGGGGAGGGGGAGACCCAGTACTTC. Variable domain in full (rest from reference TRBV11-2 and TRBJ2-5): EAGVAQSPRYKIIEKRQSVAFWCNPISGHATLYWYQQILGQGPKLLIQFQNNGVVDDSQLPKDRFSAERLKGVDSTLKIQPAKLEDSAVYLCASSLNLAGEGETQYFGPGTRLLVL.

V usage is TRBV19 and J usage is TRBJ1-1; 7 bases map to TRBD1. The CDR3 has 16 amino acids. CDR1 is LNHDA, CDR2 SQIVND, per germline (reference sequence). Unmatched junction bases numbered 12, after V lost 7 bases and J lost 1 base. CDR3 sequence reads: CASMGWGTATNTEAFF. The DNA for the CDR3 is TGTGCCAGTATGGGGTGGGGGACAGCCACGAACACTGAAGCTTTCTTT.

The genes are TRBV19 and TRBJ1-2, with TRBD1 identical over 8 bases. This CDR3 has 15 amino acids. In germline, CDR1 is LNHDA, CDR2 SQIVND (reference sequence). Unmatched junction bases numbered 10, after V lost 6 bases and J lost 4 bases. The CDR3 reads CASSNGQGVGYGYTF. The CDR3 DNA reads as TGTGCCAGTAGCAACGGACAGGGAGTAGGCTATGGCTACACCTTC.

The gene calls are TRBV5-4 and TRBJ1-6; a possible D gene is TRBD1 (5 bases). Trimming left V 6 bases short and J 11 bases short, with 24 bases between. The V gene's germline CDR1 is SGHNT and CDR2 YYREEE (reference sequence). The CDR3 is made up of 16 amino acids. CDR3 in DNA: TGTGCCAGCATCACACGGGACTCCGGCCAAATGACACCCCTCCACTTT. It translates to CASITRDSGQMTPLHF.

J is TRBJ1-5 and V is TRBV27; D gene uncertain. Germline V gene data show CDR1 as MNHEY and CDR2 as SMNVEV (reference sequence). CDR3 length: 14 residues. V was pared by 3 bases and J by 2 bases, with 8 bases between. CDR3 bases: TGTGCCAGCAGTTTGGGCAGAGGCAATCAGCCCCAGCATTTT. It is translated as CASSLGRGNQPQHF.

V usage is TRBV30 and J usage is TRBJ2-5; TRBD2 might be the D (5 bases). CDR3 length: 11 amino acids. Germline assignment: CDR1 GTSNPN and CDR2 SVGIG (reference sequence). V was shortened by 1 base and J by 5 bases, with 5 bases between the two germline ends. CDR3 nucleotides: TGTGCCTGGAGTGGAGGGGAGACCCAGTACTTC. Protein: CAWSGGETQYF.

The chain employs TRBV3-1 (or the pseudogene TRBV3-2) and TRBJ1-2; TRBD1 might be the D (6 bases). This CDR3 is built from 14 residues. Germline lookup yields CDR1 LGHDT and CDR2 YNNKEL (reference sequence). Between the trimmed V and J ends, which lost 3 bases and 8 bases, there was a span of 16 bases. This CDR3 reads CASSHTRGAGGYTF. CDR3 in DNA: TGTGCCAGCAGCCATACACGGGGGGCAGGAGGCTACACCTTC.

This chain uses TRBV2 with TRBJ2-1; TRBD1 agrees at 10 bases. Germline CDR1 reads SNHLY; CDR2 reads FYNNEI. The CDR3 is 16 residues long. V shed 4 bases and J 9 bases; nucleotides not matched to a gene: 12. The CDR3 region is CASSVGIGTGEREQFF. CDR3 coding DNA: TGTGCCAGCAGTGTGGGTATAGGGACAGGGGAGCGTGAGCAGTTCTTC.

The V gene is TRBV27, the J gene TRBJ1-6; D unclear. The CDR3 is made up of 16 amino acids. Germline V gives CDR1 MNHEY, CDR2 SMNVEV (reference sequence). Trimming removed 3 bases from V and 7 bases from J, with 16 bases in between. The chain's CDR3 is CASSLSPSLFNSPLHF. CDR3 bases: TGTGCCAGCAGTTTGAGTCCGTCCCTTTTCAATTCACCCCTCCACTTT.

This clone showed up just once. The V call is TRBV19, the J call TRBJ1-6; D remains unclear. Germline CDR1 and CDR2: LNHDA and SQIVND (reference sequence). Trimming removed 5 bases at V and 0 bases at J, with 8 bases between. CDR3 length: 15 residues. CDR3 DNA: TGTGCCAGTAGTTCGGGGAGCTCCTATAATTCACCCCTCCACTTT. It codes for CASSSGSSYNSPLHF.

The chain uses TRBV9 and TRBJ1-3; D is perhaps TRBD1 (6 bases). Germline V gene data show CDR1 as SGDLS and CDR2 as YYNGEE. The CDR3 has 14 residues. The ends were cut back, 4 bases at V and 4 bases at J, with 12 bases in the middle. The CDR3, as DNA: TGTGCCAGCAGCACAGGGTTTAACGGAAACACCATATATTTT. Translating gives CASSTGFNGNTIYF.

The J gene is TRBJ2-7, the V gene TRBV6-5; D is perhaps TRBD2 (5 bases). Between the trimmed V and J ends, which lost 6 bases and 6 bases, there was a span of 15 bases. Germline loops: CDR1 MNHEY, CDR2 SVGAGI. This CDR3 is 13 amino acids long. CDR3 in DNA: TGTGCCAGCAGCGACCCAAGCGGCGGCGAGCAGTACGTC. Amino acids: CASSDPSGGEQYV.

The rearrangement uses TRBV18 and TRBJ1-2; a weak D match, TRBD1 (5 bases). V lost 4 bases, J lost 1 base, and 7 bases lay in between. This CDR3 region has 13 residues. CDR1 and CDR2 (germline): KGHSH, LQKENI. The chain's CDR3 is CASSQQDNYGYTF. CDR3 nucleotides: TGTGCCAGCTCACAACAGGATAACTATGGCTACACCTTC.

This chain links TRBV27 with TRBJ2-3; D perhaps matches TRBD2 (5 bases). V was pared by 6 bases and J by 4 bases, with 17 bases between. CDR3 length: 15 residues. Germline V lookup: CDR1 MNHEY, CDR2 SMNVEV (reference sequence). The CDR3: CASSQRRFLPDTQYF. In nucleotides, the CDR3 is TGTGCCAGCAGCCAGAGGAGGTTCCTCCCAGATACGCAGTATTTT.

This clone was seen a single time. The V and J genes are TRBV5-6 and TRBJ1-4; 7 bases match TRBD1. V lost 1 base to trimming and J lost 4 bases; unmatched junction nucleotides: 1. In germline, CDR1 is SGHDT, CDR2 YYEEEE. CDR3 size: 14 residues. The CDR3 reads CASSLWDSNEKLFF. The CDR3 nucleotides read TGTGCCAGCAGCTTGTGGGACAGTAATGAAAAACTGTTTTTT.

In regard to this clone: At the DNA level, this CDR3 is encoded by other sequences in the same sample as well. The CDR3, as DNA: TGTGCCAGTAGTATAGGAAGGGGTAATTCACCCCTCCACTTT. Its protein is CASSIGRGNSPLHF. The V call is TRBV19, the J call TRBJ1-6, with D perhaps matching TRBD1 (5 bases). Germline V CDR1 and CDR2: LNHDA, SQIVND (reference sequence). The germline V and J ends were trimmed by 1 base and 6 bases, with 7 bases remaining between them. The CDR3 runs to 14 residues.

The chain links TRBV4-1 to TRBJ1-5, with no clear D. Between the trimmed V and J ends, which lost 1 base and 4 bases, there was a span of 8 bases. The length of the CDR3 is 14 residues. CDR1 is MGHRA, CDR2 YSYEKL, per germline. The DNA of the CDR3 is TGCGCCAGCAGCCAAGGAGAATCAAATCAGCCCCAGCATTTT. The encoded protein is CASSQGESNQPQHF.